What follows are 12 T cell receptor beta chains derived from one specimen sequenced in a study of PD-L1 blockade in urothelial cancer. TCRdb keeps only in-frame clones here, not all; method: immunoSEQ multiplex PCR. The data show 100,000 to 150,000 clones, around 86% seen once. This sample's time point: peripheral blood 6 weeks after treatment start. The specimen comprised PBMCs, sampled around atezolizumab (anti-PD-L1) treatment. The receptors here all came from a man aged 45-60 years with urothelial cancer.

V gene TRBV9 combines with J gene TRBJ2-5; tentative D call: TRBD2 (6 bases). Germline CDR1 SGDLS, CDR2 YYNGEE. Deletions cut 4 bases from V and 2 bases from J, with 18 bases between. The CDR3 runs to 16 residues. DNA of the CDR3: TGTGCCAGCAGCTCACCGGGAGTTGCGGGACAAGAGACCCAGTACTTC. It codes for CASSSPGVAGQETQYF.

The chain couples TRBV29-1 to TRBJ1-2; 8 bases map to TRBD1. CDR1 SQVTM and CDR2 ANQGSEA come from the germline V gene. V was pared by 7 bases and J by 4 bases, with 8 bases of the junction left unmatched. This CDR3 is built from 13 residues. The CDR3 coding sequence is TGCAGCGCAAAAACGACAGGGGTCTATGGCTACACCTTC. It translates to CSAKTTGVYGYTF. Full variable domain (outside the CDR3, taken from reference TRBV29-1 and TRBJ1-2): SAVISQKPSRDICQRGTSLTIQCQVDSQVTMMFWYRQQPGQSLTLIATANQGSEATYESGFVIDKFPISRPNLTFSTLTVSNMSPEDSSIYLCSAKTTGVYGYTFGSGTRLTVV.

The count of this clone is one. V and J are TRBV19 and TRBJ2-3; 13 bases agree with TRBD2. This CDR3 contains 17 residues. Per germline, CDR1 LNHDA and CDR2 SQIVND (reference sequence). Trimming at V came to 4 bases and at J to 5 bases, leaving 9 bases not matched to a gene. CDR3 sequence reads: CASSTRLAGGTRDTQYF. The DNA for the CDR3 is TGTGCCAGTAGTACCAGACTAGCGGGAGGTACGAGAGATACGCAGTATTTT. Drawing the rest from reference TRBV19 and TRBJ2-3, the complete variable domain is DGGITQSPKYLFRKEGQNVTLSCEQNLNHDAMYWYRQDPGQGLRLIYYSQIVNDFQKGDIAEGYSVSREKKESFPLTVTSAQKNPTAFYLCASSTRLAGGTRDTQYFGPGTRLTVL.

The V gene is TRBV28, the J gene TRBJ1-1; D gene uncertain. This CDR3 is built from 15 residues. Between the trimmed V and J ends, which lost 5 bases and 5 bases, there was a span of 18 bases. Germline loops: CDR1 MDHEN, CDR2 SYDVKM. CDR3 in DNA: TGTGCCAGCAGTCCCCCAGCCGGGATGGAGACTGAAGCTTTCTTT. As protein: CASSPPAGMETEAFF.

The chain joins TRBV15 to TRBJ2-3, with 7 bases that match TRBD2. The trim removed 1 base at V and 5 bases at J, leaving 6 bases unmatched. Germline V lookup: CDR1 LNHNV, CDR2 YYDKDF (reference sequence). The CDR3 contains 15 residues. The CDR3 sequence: CATSRGSGGEDTQYF. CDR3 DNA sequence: TGTGCCACCAGCAGAGGGTCTGGGGGGGAAGATACGCAGTATTTT.

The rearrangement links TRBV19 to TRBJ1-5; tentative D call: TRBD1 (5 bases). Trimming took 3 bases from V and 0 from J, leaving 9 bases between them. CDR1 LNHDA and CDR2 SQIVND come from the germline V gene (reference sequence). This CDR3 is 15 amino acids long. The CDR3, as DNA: TGTGCCAGTAGTATTATGGGGGGTAGCAATCAGCCCCAGCATTTT. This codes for CASSIMGGSNQPQHF.

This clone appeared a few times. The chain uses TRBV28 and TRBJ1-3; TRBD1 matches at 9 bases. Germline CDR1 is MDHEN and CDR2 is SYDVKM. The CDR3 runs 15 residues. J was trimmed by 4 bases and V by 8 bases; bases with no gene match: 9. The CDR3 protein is CASGVQGAPGNTIYF. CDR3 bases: TGTGCCAGCGGGGTACAGGGGGCGCCAGGAAACACCATATATTTT.

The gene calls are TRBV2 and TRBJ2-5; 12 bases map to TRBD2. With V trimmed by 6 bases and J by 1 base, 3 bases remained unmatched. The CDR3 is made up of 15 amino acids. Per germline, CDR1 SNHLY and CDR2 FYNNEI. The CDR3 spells CASRGLAGTQETQYF. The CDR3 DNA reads TGTGCCAGCAGAGGACTAGCGGGGACCCAAGAGACCCAGTACTTC.

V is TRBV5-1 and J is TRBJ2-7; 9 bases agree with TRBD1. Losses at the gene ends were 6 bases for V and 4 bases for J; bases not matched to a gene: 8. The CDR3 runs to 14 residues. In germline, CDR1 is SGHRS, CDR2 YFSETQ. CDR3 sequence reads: CASNPGQGLYEQYF. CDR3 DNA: TGCGCCAGCAACCCGGGACAGGGATTGTACGAGCAGTACTTC. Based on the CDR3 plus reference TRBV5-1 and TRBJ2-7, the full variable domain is KAGVTQTPRYLIKTRGQQVTLSCSPISGHRSVSWYQQTPGQGLQFLFEYFSETQRNKGNFPGRFSGRQFSNSRSEMNVSTLELGDSALYLCASNPGQGLYEQYFGPGTRLTVT.

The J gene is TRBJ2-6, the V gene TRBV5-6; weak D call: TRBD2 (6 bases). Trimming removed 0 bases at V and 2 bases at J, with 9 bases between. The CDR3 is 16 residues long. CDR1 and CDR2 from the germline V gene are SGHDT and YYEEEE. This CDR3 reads CASSLDPGAGANVLTF. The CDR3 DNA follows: TGTGCCAGCAGCTTGGACCCGGGGGCTGGGGCCAACGTCCTGACTTTC.

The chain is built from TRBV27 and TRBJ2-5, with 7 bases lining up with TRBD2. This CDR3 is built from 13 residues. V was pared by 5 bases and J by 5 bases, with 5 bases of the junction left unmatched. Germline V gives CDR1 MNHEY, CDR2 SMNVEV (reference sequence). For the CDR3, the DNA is TGTGCCAGCAGTATGACTAGCTCGGAGACCCAGTACTTC. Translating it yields CASSMTSSETQYF.

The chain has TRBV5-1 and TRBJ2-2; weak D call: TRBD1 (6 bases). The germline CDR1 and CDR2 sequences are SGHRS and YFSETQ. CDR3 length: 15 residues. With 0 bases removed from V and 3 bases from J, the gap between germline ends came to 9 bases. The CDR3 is CASSLGGRHTGELFF. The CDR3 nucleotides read TGCGCCAGCAGCTTGGGGGGGCGTCACACCGGGGAGCTGTTTTTT.